The text below deals with one TCR beta chain. Its antigen is undetermined. This sample was taken from a study of T cell responses to AZD1222 COVID-19 vaccine. Study-wide points: White British ancestry dominated among donors, who included more females, and clonal diversity was possibly underestimated. Within unmutated variant regions lay the reported targets of nearly half of spike-specific TCRs.

V was shortened by 8 bases and J by 7 bases, with 21 bases between the two germline ends. Germline-derived CDR1 and CDR2 are MNHNY and SVGAGI (reference sequence). The CDR3 has 15 residues. Combined were second doses at about 4 or about 12 weeks. Produced via immunoSEQ multiplex PCR; TCRdb's table is partial and in-frame only. The sample consists of over 110,000 clones, 90% of them appearing once. The clonotype was recovered from an adult who received the AZD1222 COVID-19 vaccine. The starting material was peripheral blood, obtained 28 days after the second AZD1222 dose. This chain uses TRBV6-6 with TRBJ1-3; tentative D call: TRBD1 (5 bases). The CDR3 bases are TGTGCCAGCTCCCCTGGATCGACCCAGGGTAACACCATATATTTT. Protein product: CASSPGSTQGNTIYF.